The next 8 T cell receptor beta chains were all read from a single sample in a study of CD8+ T cells in alopecia areata. Regarding treatment: oral pan-JAK inhibitor, 5-10 mg twice daily. Extraction of RNA preceded its reverse transcription into cDNA, which served as the sequencing template. Data came from immunoSEQ multiplex PCR; TCRdb stores just in-frame clones and leaves some out. Of around 120,000 clones in the sample, about half were seen once. This specimen consisted of CD4+ T cells sorted from blood, obtained at week 4, from a patient treated with tofacitinib. The source is a human donor with alopecia areata.

The rearrangement links TRBV28 to TRBJ2-2; no clear D gene. The CDR3 covers 16 residues. The V gene lost 8 bases and the J gene lost 0 bases, with 16 bases spanning the gap. Per the germline V gene, CDR1 is MDHEN and CDR2 is SYDVKM. The CDR3 DNA reads TGTGCCAGCCGTCGGTCCTTGGGATCGAACACCGGGGAGCTGTTTTTT. It encodes CASRRSLGSNTGELFF.

In the case of this clone: The sample holds other DNA sequences that translate to the same CDR3. This chain connects TRBV29-1 to TRBJ1-1, with D perhaps TRBD1 (5 bases). The CDR3 extends over 11 amino acids. With 6 bases removed from V and 1 base from J, the gap between germline ends came to 6 bases. The germline V gene has CDR1 SQVTM and CDR2 ANQGSEA. This CDR3 is CSVQGNTEAFF. In nucleotides, the CDR3 is TGCAGCGTCCAGGGGAACACTGAAGCTTTCTTT.

This clone has only a few counts. This chain connects TRBV7-9 to TRBJ2-3; 10 nucleotides align to TRBD2. The V segment lost 3 bases and the J segment 0 bases; nucleotides outside the gene matches: 0. CDR1 and CDR2 (germline): SEHNR, FQNEAQ (reference sequence). The CDR3 is made up of 15 amino acids. For the CDR3, the DNA is TGTGCCAGCAGCTTGACTAGCGGGAGCACAGATACGCAGTATTTT. This encodes CASSLTSGSTDTQYF. Full variable domain (outside the CDR3, taken from reference TRBV7-9 and TRBJ2-3): DTGVSQNPRHKITKRGQNVTFRCDPISEHNRLYWYRQTLGQGPEFLTYFQNEAQLEKSRLLSDRFSAERPKGSFSTLEIQRTEQGDSAMYLCASSLTSGSTDTQYFGPGTRLTVL.

The chain recombines TRBV29-1 with TRBJ1-6, with no clear D. V shed 6 bases and J shed 10 bases, with 16 bases lying between them. Germline V lookup: CDR1 SQVTM, CDR2 ANQGSEA. The CDR3 totals 13 residues. The CDR3 region is CSVGLRAGSPLHF. The CDR3 DNA reads TGCAGCGTCGGATTACGGGCCGGGTCACCCCTCCACTTT. Drawing the rest from reference TRBV29-1 and TRBJ1-6, the complete variable domain is SAVISQKPSRDICQRGTSLTIQCQVDSQVTMMFWYRQQPGQSLTLIATANQGSEATYESGFVIDKFPISRPNLTFSTLTVSNMSPEDSSIYLCSVGLRAGSPLHFGNGTRLTVT.

J is TRBJ1-1 and V is TRBV4-1; perhaps TRBD1 as D (6 bases). This CDR3 comprises 14 residues. Per the germline V gene, CDR1 is MGHRA and CDR2 is YSYEKL. V dropped 4 bases and J dropped 8 bases, with 17 bases sitting between them. This CDR3 is CASSLWDTGTEAFF. CDR3 nucleotide sequence: TGCGCCAGCAGCCTTTGGGATACCGGGACAGAAGCTTTCTTT.

A single count supports this clone. The V call is TRBV29-1, the J call TRBJ1-6, with TRBD1 identical over 9 bases. The junction had 21 bases not matched to a gene; V was cut back by 7 bases and J by 5 bases. Germline V gene sequence: CDR1 SQVTM, CDR2 ANQGSEA. This CDR3 has 19 residues. The CDR3 reads CSAPEGSPGQGPDNSPLHF. The CDR3 DNA reads TGCAGCGCCCCGGAAGGGTCCCCGGGACAGGGACCGGATAATTCACCCCTCCACTTT.

The chain combines TRBV15 with TRBJ2-2; D uncertain. Germline assignment: CDR1 LNHNV and CDR2 YYDKDF (reference sequence). The CDR3 is made up of 13 amino acids. Trimming removed 6 bases at V and 1 base at J, with 6 bases between. Written as DNA, the CDR3 is TGTGCCACCAGGACGGGGAACACCGGGGAGCTGTTTTTT. It yields the protein CATRTGNTGELFF. The full variable domain, rest sourced from reference TRBV15 and TRBJ2-2, is DAMVIQNPRYQVTQFGKPVTLSCSQTLNHNVMYWYQQKSSQAPKLLFHYYDKDFNNEADTPDNFQSRRPNTSFCFLDIRSPGLGDTAMYLCATRTGNTGELFFGEGSRLTVL.

The chain links TRBV27 to TRBJ1-2; 9 nucleotides agree with TRBD1. Trimming removed 7 bases from V and 1 base from J; junction bases left unmatched: 1. The germline gives CDR1 MNHEY, CDR2 SMNVEV (reference sequence). The CDR3 has 13 amino acids. The CDR3 sequence: CASTGQGNYGYTF. Here the CDR3 DNA reads TGTGCCAGCACGGGACAGGGTAACTATGGCTACACCTTC.